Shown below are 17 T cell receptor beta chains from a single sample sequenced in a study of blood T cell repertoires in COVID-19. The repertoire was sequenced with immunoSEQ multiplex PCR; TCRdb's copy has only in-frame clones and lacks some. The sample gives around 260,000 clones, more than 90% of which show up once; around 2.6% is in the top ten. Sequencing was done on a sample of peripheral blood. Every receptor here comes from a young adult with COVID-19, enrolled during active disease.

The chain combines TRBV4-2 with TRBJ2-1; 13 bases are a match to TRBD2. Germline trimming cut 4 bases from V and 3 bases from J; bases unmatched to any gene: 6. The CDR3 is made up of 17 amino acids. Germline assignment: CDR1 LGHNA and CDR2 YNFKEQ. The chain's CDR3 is CASSRSGLAGVYNEQFF. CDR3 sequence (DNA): TGTGCCAGCAGCCGCAGCGGACTAGCGGGAGTCTACAATGAGCAGTTCTTC.

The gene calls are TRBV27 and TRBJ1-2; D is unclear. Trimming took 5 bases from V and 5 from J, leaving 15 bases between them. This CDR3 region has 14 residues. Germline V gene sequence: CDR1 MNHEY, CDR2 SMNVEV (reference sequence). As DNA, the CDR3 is TGTGCCAGCAGTGATTTTGGCCCTTCGTATGGCTACACCTTC. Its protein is CASSDFGPSYGYTF.

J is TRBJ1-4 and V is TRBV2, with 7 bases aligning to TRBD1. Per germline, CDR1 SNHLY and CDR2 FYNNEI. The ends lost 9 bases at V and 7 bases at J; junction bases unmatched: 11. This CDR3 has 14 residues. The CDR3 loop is CASQGDPKREKLFF. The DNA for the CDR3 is TGTGCCAGTCAGGGGGACCCCAAACGTGAAAAACTGTTTTTT.

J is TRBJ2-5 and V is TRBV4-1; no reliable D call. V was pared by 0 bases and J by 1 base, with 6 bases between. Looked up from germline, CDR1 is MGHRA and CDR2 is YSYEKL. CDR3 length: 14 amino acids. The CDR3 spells CASSQEALQETQYF. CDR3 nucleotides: TGCGCCAGCAGCCAAGAAGCACTCCAAGAGACCCAGTACTTC.

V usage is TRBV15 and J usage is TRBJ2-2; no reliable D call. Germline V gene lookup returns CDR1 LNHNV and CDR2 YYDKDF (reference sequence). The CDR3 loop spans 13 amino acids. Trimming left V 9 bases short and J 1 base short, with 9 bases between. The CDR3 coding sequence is TGTGCCACAAATAGAGGGAACACCGGGGAGCTGTTTTTT. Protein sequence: CATNRGNTGELFF.

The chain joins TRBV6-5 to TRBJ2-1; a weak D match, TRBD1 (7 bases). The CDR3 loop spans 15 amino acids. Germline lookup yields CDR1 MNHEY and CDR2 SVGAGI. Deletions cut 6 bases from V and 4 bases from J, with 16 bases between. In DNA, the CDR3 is TGTGCCAGCAGGCCCCAGGGGGGAGCTTACAATGAGCAGTTCTTC. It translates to CASRPQGGAYNEQFF.

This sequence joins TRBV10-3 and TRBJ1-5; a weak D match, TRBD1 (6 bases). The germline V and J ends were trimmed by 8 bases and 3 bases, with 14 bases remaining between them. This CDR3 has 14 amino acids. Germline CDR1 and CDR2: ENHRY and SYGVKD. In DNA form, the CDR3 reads TGTGCCATCGCCGAGGGGGTGGACAATCAGCCCCAGCATTTT. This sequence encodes CAIAEGVDNQPQHF.

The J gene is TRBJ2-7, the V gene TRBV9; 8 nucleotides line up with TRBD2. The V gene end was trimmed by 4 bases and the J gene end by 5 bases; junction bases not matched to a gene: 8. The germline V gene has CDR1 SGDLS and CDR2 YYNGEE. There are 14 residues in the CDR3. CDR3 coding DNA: TGTGCCAGCAGCTCCCGGGGGGGTTTGGACGAGCAGTACTTC. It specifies CASSSRGGLDEQYF.

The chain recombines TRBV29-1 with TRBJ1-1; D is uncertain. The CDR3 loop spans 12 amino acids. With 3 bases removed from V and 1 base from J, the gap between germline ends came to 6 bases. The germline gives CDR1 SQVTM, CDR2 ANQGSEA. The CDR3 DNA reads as TGCAGCGTTGACTCCCCGAACACTGAAGCTTTCTTT. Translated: CSVDSPNTEAFF.

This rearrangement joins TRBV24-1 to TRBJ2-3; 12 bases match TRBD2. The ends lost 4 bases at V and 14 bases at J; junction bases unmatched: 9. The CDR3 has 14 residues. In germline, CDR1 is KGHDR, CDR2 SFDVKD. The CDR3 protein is CATSDLRTSGVRYF. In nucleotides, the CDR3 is TGTGCCACCAGTGACCTTCGGACTAGCGGGGTTAGGTATTTT.

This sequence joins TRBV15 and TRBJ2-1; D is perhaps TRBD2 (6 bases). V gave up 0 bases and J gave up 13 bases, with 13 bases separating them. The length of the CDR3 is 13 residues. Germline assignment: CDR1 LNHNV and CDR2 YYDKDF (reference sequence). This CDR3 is CATSRDRGDLQFF. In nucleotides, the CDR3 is TGTGCCACCAGCAGAGACCGCGGGGACCTACAGTTCTTC.

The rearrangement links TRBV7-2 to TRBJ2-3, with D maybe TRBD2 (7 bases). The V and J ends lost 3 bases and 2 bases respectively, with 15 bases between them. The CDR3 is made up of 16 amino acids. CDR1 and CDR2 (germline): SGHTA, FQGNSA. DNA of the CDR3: TGTGCCAGCAGCTTGGAGGGGGGGCCTTACACAGATACGCAGTATTTT. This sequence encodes CASSLEGGPYTDTQYF.

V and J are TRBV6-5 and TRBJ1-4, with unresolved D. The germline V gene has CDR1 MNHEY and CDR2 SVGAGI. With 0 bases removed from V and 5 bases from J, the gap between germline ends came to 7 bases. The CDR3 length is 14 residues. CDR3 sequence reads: CASSYSQTNEKLFF. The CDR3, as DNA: TGTGCCAGCAGTTACTCGCAGACAAATGAAAAACTGTTTTTT.

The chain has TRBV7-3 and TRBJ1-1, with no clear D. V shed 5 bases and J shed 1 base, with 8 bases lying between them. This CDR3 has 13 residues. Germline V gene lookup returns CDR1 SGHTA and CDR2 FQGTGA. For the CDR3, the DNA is TGTGCCAGCAGCCTTTGGAGGAACACTGAAGCTTTCTTT. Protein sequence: CASSLWRNTEAFF.

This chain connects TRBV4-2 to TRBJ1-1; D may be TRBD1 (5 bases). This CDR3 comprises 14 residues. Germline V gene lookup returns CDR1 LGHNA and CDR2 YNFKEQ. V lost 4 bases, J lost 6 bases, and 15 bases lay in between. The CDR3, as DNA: TGTGCCAGCAGCCTCAGACAGCAGAGTCCTGAAGCTTTCTTT. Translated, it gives CASSLRQQSPEAFF.

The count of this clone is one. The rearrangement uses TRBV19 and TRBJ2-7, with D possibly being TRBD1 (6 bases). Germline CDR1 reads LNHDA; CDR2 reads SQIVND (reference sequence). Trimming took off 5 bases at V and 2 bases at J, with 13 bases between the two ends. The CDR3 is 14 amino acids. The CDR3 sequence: CASSSQGQTYEQYF. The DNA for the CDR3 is TGTGCCAGTAGTTCCCAGGGGCAGACCTACGAGCAGTACTTC.

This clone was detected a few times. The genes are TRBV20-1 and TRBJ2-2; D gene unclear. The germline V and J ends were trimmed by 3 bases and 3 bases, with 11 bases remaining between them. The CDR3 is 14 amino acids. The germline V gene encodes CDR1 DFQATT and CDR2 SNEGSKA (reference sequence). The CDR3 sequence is CSASGELDTGELFF. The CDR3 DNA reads TGCAGTGCTAGTGGCGAGTTGGACACCGGGGAGCTGTTTTTT.